The following is a TCR beta chain sequence with its context. The record originates from a study of CD8 T cells in Susac syndrome. Study information: Susac syndrome patients were untreated, on corticosteroids with some adding intravenous immunoglobulin, or on intravenous immunoglobulin only.

The RNA, about 0.5 to 1 ug, was put through reverse transcription using random hexamers. Each CDR3 protein gets one entry after TCRdb re-called the immunoSEQ multiplex PCR reads with MiXCR. This table has 150,000 to 200,000 distinct CDR3 sequences, about 95% appearing once. V lost 2 bases to trimming and J lost 4 bases, with 14 bases between them. The CDR3 consists of 15 residues. The germline gives CDR1 LGHDT, CDR2 YNNKEL (reference sequence). The specimen sequenced was CD8+ T cells from PBMCs. The clonotype comes from a human donor with Susac syndrome. The chain uses TRBV3-1 and TRBJ2-5; D might be TRBD2 (8 bases). CDR3 protein: CASSQTREGAETQYF. The CDR3 DNA is TGTGCCAGCAGCCAAACCCGGGAGGGGGCAGAGACCCAGTACTTC.